This is a list of T cell receptor beta chains from one sample in a study of T cell repertoires in cytomegalovirus infection. No antigen is known for these receptors. Each CDR3 protein gets one entry after TCRdb re-called the reads with MiXCR. The top ten hold 65% to 85% of the sample, which has 28,000 or so distinct CDR3 sequences, about a fifth seen once. The material was CD8+ T cells from cultured PBMCs, obtained from culture after CMV antigen stimulation. These receptors were obtained from a human donor in good health (CMV status not recorded). Some clones in this sample may be carry-over from other donors' samples. The CDR3 runs from the conserved cysteine through the conserved F or W. Each record gives: CDR3 protein, CDR3 DNA, D gene, V gene, clone size, J gene. The D gene is left open where the match is weak. Clone size, where shown, is once, few, many, or a class for clones that have expanded.

CDR3: CASSQESTGGTYEQYF
DNA: TGCGCCAGCAGCCAAGAATCCACAGGGGGAACCTACGAGCAGTACTTC
D: TRBD1
V: TRBV4-3
size: NA
J: TRBJ2-7

CDR3: CSARKTREAFF
DNA: TGCAGTGCTAGAAAAACAAGGGAGGCTTTCTTT
D: NA
V: TRBV20-1
size: many
J: TRBJ1-1

CDR3: CASSRTGSWNTGELFF
DNA: TGTGCCAGCAGCCGAACGGGCAGCTGGAACACCGGGGAGCTGTTTTTT
D: NA
V: TRBV13
size: many
J: TRBJ2-2

CDR3: CASSSSLSGSTGELFF
DNA: TGTGCCAGCAGCTCCAGCCTTTCGGGGAGCACCGGGGAGCTGTTTTTT
D: NA
V: TRBV7-6
size: few
J: TRBJ2-2

CDR3: CASSYSLEYGYNEQFF
DNA: TGTGCCAGCAGTTACTCGCTCGAGTATGGATACAATGAGCAGTTCTTC
D: NA
V: TRBV6-5
size: few
J: TRBJ2-1

CDR3: CASSLDLGDGYEQYF
DNA: TGTGCCAGCAGCTTAGACTTAGGGGATGGGTACGAGCAGTACTTC
D: NA
V: TRBV7-8
size: NA
J: TRBJ2-7

CDR3: CASSSDRTMNTEAFF
DNA: TGTGCCAGCAGCTCGGACAGGACCATGAACACTGAAGCTTTCTTT
D: TRBD1
V: TRBV7-9
size: few
J: TRBJ1-1

CDR3: CASSLGSSGRGEQFF
DNA: TGTGCCAGCAGTTTAGGATCTAGCGGGAGGGGTGAGCAGTTCTTC
D: TRBD2
V: TRBV12-3/TRBV12-4
size: few
J: TRBJ2-1

CDR3: CASSYSRTPSTDTQYF
DNA: TGTGCCAGCAGTTACTCCAGGACACCCAGCACAGATACGCAGTATTTT
D: NA
V: TRBV6-2/TRBV6-3
size: NA
J: TRBJ2-3

CDR3: CASSWTSSYNEQFF
DNA: TGTGCCAGCAGTTGGACTAGCTCCTACAATGAGCAGTTCTTC
D: TRBD2
V: TRBV28
size: few
J: TRBJ2-1

CDR3: CASSYSQGRTGELFF
DNA: TGTGCCAGCAGTTATTCACAGGGGAGAACCGGGGAGCTGTTTTTT
D: TRBD1
V: TRBV12-3/TRBV12-4
size: NA
J: TRBJ2-2

CDR3: CASSRTVANTGELFF
DNA: TGCGCCAGCAGCAGGACGGTTGCGAACACCGGGGAGCTGTTTTTT
D: NA
V: TRBV5-1
size: NA
J: TRBJ2-2

CDR3: CASSLGPPDEQYF
DNA: TGTGCCAGCAGCTTAGGGCCCCCCGACGAGCAGTACTTC
D: NA
V: TRBV7-6
size: few
J: TRBJ2-7

CDR3: CASSSRDRGGNQETQYF
DNA: TGTGCCAGCAGCTCCCGGGACAGGGGGGGGAACCAAGAGACCCAGTACTTC
D: TRBD1
V: TRBV7-2
size: NA
J: TRBJ2-5

CDR3: CASSFRGEQFF
DNA: TGTGCCAGCAGCTTCAGGGGAGAGCAGTTCTTC
D: NA
V: TRBV7-9
size: NA
J: TRBJ2-1

CDR3: CASSQDPRVSYNEQFF
DNA: TGTGCCAGCAGCCAAGACCCCAGGGTCTCCTACAATGAGCAGTTCTTC
D: NA
V: TRBV3-1
size: NA
J: TRBJ2-1

CDR3: CASSLPSGHLAGPDTQYF
DNA: TGTGCCAGCAGCTTACCCAGTGGTCACCTAGCGGGACCAGATACGCAGTATTTT
D: TRBD2
V: TRBV7-3
size: NA
J: TRBJ2-3

CDR3: CASSYVDNYGYTF
DNA: TGTGCCAGCAGTTACGTCGATAACTATGGCTACACCTTC
D: NA
V: TRBV6-2/TRBV6-3
size: NA
J: TRBJ1-2

CDR3: CASSQAWGGNEQFF
DNA: TGTGCCAGCAGCCAAGCGTGGGGGGGCAATGAGCAGTTCTTC
D: TRBD2
V: TRBV4-2
size: many
J: TRBJ2-1

CDR3: CASSHGTAQYF
DNA: TGTGCCAGCAGTCACGGGACGGCTCAGTACTTC
D: NA
V: TRBV6-2/TRBV6-3
size: NA
J: TRBJ2-7

CDR3: CAISEGQGPGANVLTF
DNA: TGTGCCATCAGTGAAGGACAGGGTCCCGGGGCCAACGTCCTGACTTTC
D: TRBD1
V: TRBV10-3
size: few
J: TRBJ2-6

CDR3: CASSKRGSSYEQYF
DNA: TGTGCCAGCAGCAAACGGGGGAGCTCCTACGAGCAGTACTTC
D: NA
V: TRBV6-6
size: few
J: TRBJ2-7

CDR3: CASTIRQVSSYEQYF
DNA: TGTGCCAGCACCATAAGACAGGTTAGCTCCTACGAGCAGTACTTC
D: NA
V: TRBV7-3
size: NA
J: TRBJ2-7